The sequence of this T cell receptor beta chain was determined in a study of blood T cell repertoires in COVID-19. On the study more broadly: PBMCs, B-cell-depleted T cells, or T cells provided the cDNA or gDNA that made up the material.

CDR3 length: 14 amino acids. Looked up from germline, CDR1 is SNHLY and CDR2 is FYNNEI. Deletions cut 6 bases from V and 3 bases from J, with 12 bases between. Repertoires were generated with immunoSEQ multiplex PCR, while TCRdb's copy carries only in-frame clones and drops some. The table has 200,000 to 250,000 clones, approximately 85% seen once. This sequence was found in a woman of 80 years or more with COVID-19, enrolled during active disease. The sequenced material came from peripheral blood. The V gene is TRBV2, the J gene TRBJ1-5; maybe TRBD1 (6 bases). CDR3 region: CASSRDILNQPQHF. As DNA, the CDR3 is TGTGCCAGCAGCCGGGACATACTCAATCAGCCCCAGCATTTT.